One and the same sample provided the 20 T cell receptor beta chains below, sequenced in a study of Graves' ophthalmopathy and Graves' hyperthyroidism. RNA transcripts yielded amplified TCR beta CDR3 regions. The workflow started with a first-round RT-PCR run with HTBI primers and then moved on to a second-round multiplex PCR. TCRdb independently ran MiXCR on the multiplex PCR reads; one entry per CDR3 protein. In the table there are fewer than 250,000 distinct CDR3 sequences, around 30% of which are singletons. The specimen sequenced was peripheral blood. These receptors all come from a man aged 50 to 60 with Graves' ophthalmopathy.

In nucleotides, the CDR3 is TGTGCCAGCAGCTTAGGGACAGGTCCGGAGACCCAGTACTTC. This translates into CASSLGTGPETQYF. This chain joins TRBV7-8 and TRBJ2-5, with 7 bases matching TRBD1. CDR1 is SGHVS, CDR2 FQNEAQ, per germline. This CDR3 is 14 amino acids long. V was pared by 1 base and J by 5 bases, with 4 bases of the junction left unmatched.

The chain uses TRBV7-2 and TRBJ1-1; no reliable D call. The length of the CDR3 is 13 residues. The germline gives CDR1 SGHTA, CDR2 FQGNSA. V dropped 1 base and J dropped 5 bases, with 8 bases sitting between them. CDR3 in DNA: TGTGCCAGCAGCTTAGTTCCGGGGACTGAAGCTTTCTTT. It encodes CASSLVPGTEAFF.

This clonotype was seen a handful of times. The CDR3 sequence: CASSLQGFTEAFF. DNA for the CDR3: TGTGCCAGCAGTTTGCAGGGTTTCACTGAAGCTTTCTTT. The chain combines TRBV12-3 or TRBV12-4 with TRBJ1-1, with D perhaps matching TRBD1 (5 bases). The CDR3 spans 13 residues. V was trimmed by 3 bases and J by 4 bases, leaving 9 bases between them.

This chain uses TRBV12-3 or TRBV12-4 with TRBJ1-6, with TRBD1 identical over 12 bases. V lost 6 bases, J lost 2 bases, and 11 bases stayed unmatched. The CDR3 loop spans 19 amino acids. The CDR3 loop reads CASSPGTGGDGTYNSPLHF. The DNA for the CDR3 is TGTGCCAGCAGCCCCGGGACAGGGGGCGATGGGACCTATAATTCACCCCTCCACTTT.

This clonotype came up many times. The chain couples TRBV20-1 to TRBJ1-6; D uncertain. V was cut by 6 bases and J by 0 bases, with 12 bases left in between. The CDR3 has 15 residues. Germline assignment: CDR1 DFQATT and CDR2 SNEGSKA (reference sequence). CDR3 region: CSAATPSSYNSPLHF. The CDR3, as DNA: TGCAGTGCCGCGACACCGAGCTCCTATAATTCACCCCTCCACTTT.

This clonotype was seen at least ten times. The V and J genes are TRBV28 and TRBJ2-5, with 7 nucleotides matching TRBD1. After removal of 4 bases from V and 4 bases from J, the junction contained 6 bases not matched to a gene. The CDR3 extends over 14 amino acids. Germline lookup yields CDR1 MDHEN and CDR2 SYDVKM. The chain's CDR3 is CASSSGQSRETQYF. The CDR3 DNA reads TGTGCCAGCAGTTCGGGACAGTCGAGAGAGACCCAGTACTTC.

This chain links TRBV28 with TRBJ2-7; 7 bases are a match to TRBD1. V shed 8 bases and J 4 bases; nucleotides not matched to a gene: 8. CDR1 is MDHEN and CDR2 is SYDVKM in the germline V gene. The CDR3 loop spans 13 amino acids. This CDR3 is CASLPQGEYEQYF. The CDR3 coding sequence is TGTGCCAGCCTCCCCCAGGGGGAGTACGAGCAGTACTTC.

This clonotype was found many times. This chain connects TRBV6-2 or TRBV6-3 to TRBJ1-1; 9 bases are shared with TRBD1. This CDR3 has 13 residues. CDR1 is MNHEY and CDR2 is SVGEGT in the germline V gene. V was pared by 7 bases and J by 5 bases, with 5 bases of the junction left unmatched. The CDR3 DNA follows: TGTGCCAGCACGGGACAGGGAAGGACTGAAGCTTTCTTT. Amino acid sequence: CASTGQGRTEAFF.

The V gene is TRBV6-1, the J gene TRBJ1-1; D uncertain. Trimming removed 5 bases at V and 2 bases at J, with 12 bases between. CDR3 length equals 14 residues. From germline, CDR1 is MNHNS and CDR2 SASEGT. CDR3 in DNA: TGTGCCAGCAGTCCCATCCCAGGTAACACTGAAGCTTTCTTT. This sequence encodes CASSPIPGNTEAFF.

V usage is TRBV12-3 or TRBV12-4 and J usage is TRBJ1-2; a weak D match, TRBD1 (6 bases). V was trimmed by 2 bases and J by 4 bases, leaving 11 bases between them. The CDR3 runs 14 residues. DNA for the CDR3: TGTGCCAGCAGTTTACTAGGGGGTGGCTATGGCTACACCTTC. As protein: CASSLLGGGYGYTF.

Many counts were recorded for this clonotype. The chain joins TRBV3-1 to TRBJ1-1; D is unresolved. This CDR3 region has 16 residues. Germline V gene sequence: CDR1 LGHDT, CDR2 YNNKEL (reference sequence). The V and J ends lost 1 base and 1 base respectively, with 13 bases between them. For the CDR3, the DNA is TGTGCCAGCAGCCAAGCCGGGCGACACACGAACACTGAAGCTTTCTTT. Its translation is CASSQAGRHTNTEAFF.

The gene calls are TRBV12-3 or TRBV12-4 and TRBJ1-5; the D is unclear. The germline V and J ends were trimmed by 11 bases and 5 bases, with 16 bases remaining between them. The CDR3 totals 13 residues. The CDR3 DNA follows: TGTGCCTGCTCGCGGGCAGTGGATCAGCCCCAGCATTTT. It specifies CACSRAVDQPQHF.

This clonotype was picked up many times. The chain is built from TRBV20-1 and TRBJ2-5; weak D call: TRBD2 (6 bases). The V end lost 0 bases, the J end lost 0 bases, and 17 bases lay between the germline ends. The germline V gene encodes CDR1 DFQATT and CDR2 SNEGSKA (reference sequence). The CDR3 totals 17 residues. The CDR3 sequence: CSARDLFGGAYQETQYF. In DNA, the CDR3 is TGCAGTGCTAGAGATTTGTTTGGCGGGGCTTACCAAGAGACCCAGTACTTC.

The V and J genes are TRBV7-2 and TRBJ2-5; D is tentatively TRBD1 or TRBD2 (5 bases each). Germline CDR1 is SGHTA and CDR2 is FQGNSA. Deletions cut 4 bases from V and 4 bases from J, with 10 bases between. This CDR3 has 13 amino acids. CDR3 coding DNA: TGTGCCAGCAGCTCCAGGGACGGAGAGACCCAGTACTTC. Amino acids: CASSSRDGETQYF.

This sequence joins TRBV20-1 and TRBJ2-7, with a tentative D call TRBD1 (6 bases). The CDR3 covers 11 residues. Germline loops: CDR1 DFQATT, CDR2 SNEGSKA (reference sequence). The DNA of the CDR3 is TGCAGCGGCACAGGGTCTAGCGAGCAGTACTTC. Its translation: CSGTGSSEQYF.

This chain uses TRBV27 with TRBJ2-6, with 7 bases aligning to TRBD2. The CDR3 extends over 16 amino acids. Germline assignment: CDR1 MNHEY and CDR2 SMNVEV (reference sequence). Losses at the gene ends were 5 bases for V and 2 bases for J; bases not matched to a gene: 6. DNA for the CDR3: TGTGCCAGCAGTCCAGCGGGGAGGGCTGGGGCCAACGTCCTGACTTTC. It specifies CASSPAGRAGANVLTF.

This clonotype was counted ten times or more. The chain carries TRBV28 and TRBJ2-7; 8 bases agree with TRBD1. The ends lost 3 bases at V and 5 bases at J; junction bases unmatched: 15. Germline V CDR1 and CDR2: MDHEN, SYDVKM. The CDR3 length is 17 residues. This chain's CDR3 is CASSFSSWEDRVNEQYF. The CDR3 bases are TGTGCCAGCAGTTTTTCGAGCTGGGAGGACAGGGTCAACGAGCAGTACTTC.

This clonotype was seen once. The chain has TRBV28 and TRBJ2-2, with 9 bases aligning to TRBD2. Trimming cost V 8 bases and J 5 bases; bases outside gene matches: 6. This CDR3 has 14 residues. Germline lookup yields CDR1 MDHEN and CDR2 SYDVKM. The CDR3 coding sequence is TGTGCCAGCCACTCCACTAGCGGGACCGGGGAGCTGTTTTTT. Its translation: CASHSTSGTGELFF. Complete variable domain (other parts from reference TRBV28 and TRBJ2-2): DVKVTQSSRYLVKRTGEKVFLECVQDMDHENMFWYRQDPGLGLRLIYFSYDVKMKEKGDIPEGYSVSREKKERFSLILESASTNQTSMYLCASHSTSGTGELFFGEGSRLTVL.

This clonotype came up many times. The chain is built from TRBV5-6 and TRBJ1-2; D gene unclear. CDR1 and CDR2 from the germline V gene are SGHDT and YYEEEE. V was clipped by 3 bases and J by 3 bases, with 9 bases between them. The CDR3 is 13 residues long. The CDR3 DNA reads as TGTGCCAGCAGCTACATGACGGACTATGGCTACACCTTC. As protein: CASSYMTDYGYTF.

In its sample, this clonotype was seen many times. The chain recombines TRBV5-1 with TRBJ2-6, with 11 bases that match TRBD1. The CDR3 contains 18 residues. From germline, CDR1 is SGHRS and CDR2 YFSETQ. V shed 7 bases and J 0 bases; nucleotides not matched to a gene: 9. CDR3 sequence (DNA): TGCGCCAGCCTAGGGGGGACAGGGGGAATCTCTGGGGCCAACGTCCTGACTTTC. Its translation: CASLGGTGGISGANVLTF.